The 20 T cell receptor beta chains below were found in one sample sequenced in a study of graft-versus-host responses after intestinal transplantation. For these receptors, no antigen is known. Only in-frame clones appear in the TCRdb table, and some are missing; sequencing was by immunoSEQ multiplex PCR. The sample lists fewer than 110,000 clones, 87% occurring once. The sample consisted of unstimulated CD4+ T cells sorted from spleen or lymph node cells, taken before transplant. These receptors were taken from a human donor who was the organ donor for an intestinal transplant.

V and J are TRBV18 and TRBJ2-5, with 9 bases that match TRBD1. The CDR3 contains 15 residues. The J segment lost 11 bases and the V segment lost 3 bases, leaving 13 bases of the junction unmatched. Germline V lookup: CDR1 KGHSH, CDR2 LQKENI. This CDR3 reads CASSPPGTGFEEQYF. CDR3 DNA: TGTGCCAGCTCACCTCCCGGGACAGGGTTCGAAGAGCAGTACTTC.

The rearrangement uses TRBV5-6 and TRBJ2-7; D possibly corresponds to TRBD1 (6 bases). The CDR3 loop spans 13 amino acids. V was pared by 4 bases and J by 5 bases, with 13 bases between. Germline lookup yields CDR1 SGHDT and CDR2 YYEEEE. CDR3 bases: TGTGCCAGCAGCGGCAGGGGACCGGACGAGCAGTACTTC. Translating it yields CASSGRGPDEQYF.

The CDR3 region has the DNA TGTGCCAGCAGCTTTGACTACTTCACAGATACGCAGTATTTT. It is translated as CASSFDYFTDTQYF. The chain is built from TRBV5-4 and TRBJ2-3, with D maybe TRBD2 (5 bases). V was shortened by 2 bases and J by 2 bases, with 9 bases between the two germline ends. The CDR3 loop spans 14 amino acids. The V gene's germline CDR1 is SGHNT and CDR2 YYREEE (reference sequence).

The J gene is TRBJ2-1, the V gene TRBV5-1; 8 bases match TRBD1. This CDR3 is 15 amino acids long. With V trimmed by 2 bases and J by 6 bases, 7 bases remained unmatched. The V gene's germline CDR1 is SGHRS and CDR2 YFSETQ. For the CDR3, the DNA is TGCGCCAGCAGCTTAGGACAGGGTCTCCGCAATGAGCAGTTCTTC. It is translated as CASSLGQGLRNEQFF.

This sequence joins TRBV11-1 and TRBJ2-5, with 12 bases fitting TRBD2. CDR1 is SGHAT, CDR2 FQDESV, per germline (reference sequence). V gave up 3 bases and J gave up 5 bases; unmatched junction bases: 7. This CDR3 contains 16 residues. DNA for the CDR3: TGTGCCAGCAGCTTGACTAGCGGGGGCACGCTGGAGACCCAGTACTTC. It codes for CASSLTSGGTLETQYF.

The chain is built from TRBV5-6 and TRBJ2-5; the D call may be TRBD1 or TRBD2 (6 bases each). Trimming pared 4 bases from V and 6 bases from J, leaving 25 bases between. CDR3 length: 17 residues. Per germline, CDR1 SGHDT and CDR2 YYEEEE. The CDR3 is CASSPGGQGNPPKTQYF. As DNA, the CDR3 is TGTGCCAGCAGCCCTGGGGGGCAGGGAAACCCACCAAAGACCCAGTACTTC. The full variable domain, rest sourced from reference TRBV5-6 and TRBJ2-5, is DAGVTQSPTHLIKTRGQQVTLRCSPKSGHDTVSWYQQALGQGPQFIFQYYEEEERQRGNFPDRFSGHQFPNYSSELNVNALLLGDSALYLCASSPGGQGNPPKTQYFGPGTRLLVL.

The V call is TRBV10-2, the J call TRBJ2-2; perhaps TRBD1 as D (5 bases). V was shortened by 8 bases and J by 4 bases, with 14 bases between the two germline ends. Germline CDR1 and CDR2: WSHSY and SAAADI. The CDR3 has 14 residues. CDR3 nucleotides: TGCGCCAGCGCAGGGCGGTGGACCACCGGGGAGCTGTTTTTT. Translated, it gives CASAGRWTTGELFF.

The chain links TRBV6-5 to TRBJ2-7; tentative D call: TRBD1 (6 bases). The CDR3 is 13 amino acids. Germline loops: CDR1 MNHEY, CDR2 SVGAGI. The V gene lost 5 bases and the J gene lost 6 bases, with 14 bases spanning the gap. The CDR3 coding sequence is TGTGCCAGCAGTCCCCGGACAGTTGGCGAGCAGTACTTC. Residues: CASSPRTVGEQYF.

V usage is TRBV4-2 and J usage is TRBJ2-1; 9 positions match TRBD2. CDR1 is LGHNA, CDR2 YNFKEQ, per germline. This CDR3 region has 16 residues. J gave up 8 bases and V 2 bases, and 10 bases lay outside the gene matches. In DNA, the CDR3 is TGTGCCAGCAGCCAAAGTGACAGCGGGAGGAGGGATGAGCAGTTCTTC. This encodes CASSQSDSGRRDEQFF.

The chain carries TRBV6-5 and TRBJ1-5, with a weak D call TRBD1 (5 bases). Trimming stripped 7 bases from V and 3 bases from J, with 13 bases between. Germline CDR1 is MNHEY and CDR2 is SVGAGI. The CDR3 is 14 residues long. CDR3: CASTSRQNNQPQHF. CDR3 coding DNA: TGTGCCAGCACCTCACGACAGAACAATCAGCCCCAGCATTTT.

V is TRBV2 and J is TRBJ2-7; D remains ambiguous. Germline loops: CDR1 SNHLY, CDR2 FYNNEI. CDR3 length: 17 amino acids. Between the trimmed V and J ends, which lost 6 bases and 0 bases, there was a span of 21 bases. CDR3 sequence (DNA): TGTGCCAGCAGGGGTGGGAACAACAATCCGAGCTCCTACGAGCAGTACTTC. This translates into CASRGGNNNPSSYEQYF.

This CDR3 is CSARMSGKKKAFF. The CDR3 DNA reads as TGCAGCGCCCGCATGTCGGGGAAGAAAAAAGCTTTCTTT. J is TRBJ1-1 and V is TRBV29-1; D is uncertain. Per germline, CDR1 SQVTM and CDR2 ANQGSEA. The CDR3 contains 13 residues. V lost 7 bases to trimming and J lost 9 bases, with 21 bases between them.

The rearrangement links TRBV28 to TRBJ2-7, with D perhaps assigned TRBD1 or TRBD2 (5 bases each). V lost 6 bases to trimming and J lost 5 bases, with 17 bases between them. The CDR3 totals 14 residues. Germline CDR1 and CDR2: MDHEN and SYDVKM. In nucleotides, the CDR3 is TGTGCCAGCAGATCCGGGGCCCCCAACAACGAGCAGTACTTC. It is translated as CASRSGAPNNEQYF.

Remarks on this clone: The sample carries other DNA sequences with the same CDR3. The gene calls are TRBV9 and TRBJ2-3; D not certain. The V end lost 0 bases, the J end lost 0 bases, and 5 bases lay between the germline ends. Germline CDR1 and CDR2: SGDLS and YYNGEE. The CDR3 is made up of 14 amino acids. CDR3 amino acids: CASSVVPSTDTQYF. The CDR3 nucleotides are TGTGCCAGCAGCGTAGTTCCTAGCACAGATACGCAGTATTTT. Together with reference TRBV9 and TRBJ2-3, the CDR3 gives the full variable domain: DSGVTQTPKHLITATGQRVTLRCSPRSGDLSVYWYQQSLDQGLQFLIQYYNGEERAKGNILERFSAQQFPDLHSELNLSSLELGDSALYFCASSVVPSTDTQYFGPGTRLTVL.

The rearrangement uses TRBV7-8 and TRBJ1-4; maybe TRBD1 (6 bases). The CDR3 contains 14 residues. Germline V CDR1 and CDR2: SGHVS, FQNEAQ. The V end lost 4 bases, the J end lost 8 bases, and 14 bases lay between the germline ends. The CDR3 is CASSSHQGKEKLFF. The CDR3 DNA follows: TGTGCCAGCAGCTCACACCAGGGGAAGGAAAAACTGTTTTTT.

The rearrangement links TRBV5-4 to TRBJ1-2, with no clear D. The germline CDR1 and CDR2 sequences are SGHNT and YYREEE (reference sequence). The CDR3 loop spans 13 amino acids. Trimming took off 2 bases at V and 0 bases at J, with 5 bases between the two ends. The CDR3 DNA follows: TGTGCCAGCAGCTTTGGCGCTAACTATGGCTACACCTTC. Translating gives CASSFGANYGYTF. The whole variable domain, filled in from reference TRBV5-4 and TRBJ1-2, reads ETGVTQSPTHLIKTRGQQVTLRCSSQSGHNTVSWYQQALGQGPQFIFQYYREEENGRGNFPPRFSGLQFPNYSSELNVNALELDDSALYLCASSFGANYGYTFGSGTRLTVV.

Turning to this clone: The same CDR3 also results from other DNA sequences found in this sample. The CDR3 DNA follows: TGCAGCGTGGGGGGCCGGGGGCAGGGGCGGAACAATGAGCAGTTCTTC. Amino acids: CSVGGRGQGRNNEQFF. The gene calls are TRBV29-1 and TRBJ2-1, with D possibly being TRBD1 or TRBD2 (6 bases each). Germline V gene lookup returns CDR1 SQVTM and CDR2 ANQGSEA. Trimming removed 6 bases at V and 5 bases at J, with 23 bases between. This CDR3 comprises 16 residues.

V gene TRBV5-6 combines with J gene TRBJ2-7; D gene ambiguous. There are 14 residues in the CDR3. V was pared by 0 bases and J by 1 base, with 8 bases between. CDR1 is SGHDT, CDR2 YYEEEE, per germline. Here the CDR3 reads CASSLGALSYEQYF. The DNA for the CDR3 is TGTGCCAGCAGCTTGGGTGCTTTATCCTACGAGCAGTACTTC.

The chain joins TRBV5-1 to TRBJ1-6, with D possibly being TRBD1 (5 bases). The germline gives CDR1 SGHRS, CDR2 YFSETQ. The CDR3 covers 14 residues. With 4 bases removed from V and 10 bases from J, the gap between germline ends came to 15 bases. The CDR3 spells CASSIPGTDSPLHF. The CDR3 coding sequence is TGCGCCAGCAGCATACCAGGGACCGACTCACCCCTCCACTTT.

The chain combines TRBV30 with TRBJ1-2; unclear D gene. The CDR3 length is 13 residues. Germline V gives CDR1 GTSNPN, CDR2 SVGIG (reference sequence). Trimming stripped 2 bases from V and 4 bases from J, with 11 bases between. The CDR3 here is CAWSYGRGYGYTF. The CDR3 bases are TGTGCCTGGAGTTACGGGCGGGGCTATGGCTACACCTTC.